The 30 T cell receptor beta chains reported below all come from one sample, sequenced in a study of CD4 T cells in relation to SARS-CoV-2 and coronaviruses. Profiling relied on immunoSEQ multiplex PCR, and the TCRdb table lists in-frame clones only, not all of them. The sample lists 30,000 to 45,000 clones; approximately 80% were seen once. What these receptors recognize is not known. Sequenced: naive CD4+ T cells from PBMCs, cultured in vitro. Specified subset: naive CD4+ T cells isolated by negative enrichment. The receptors were gathered from an adult with COVID-19.

The chain couples TRBV12-3 or TRBV12-4 to TRBJ2-7, with D uncertain. This CDR3 has 11 residues. Trimming removed 4 bases from V and 3 bases from J, with 4 bases in between. CDR3 sequence (DNA): TGTGCCAGCAGTTCTGTCTACGAGCAGTACTTC. This encodes CASSSVYEQYF.

The chain carries TRBV3-1 (or the pseudogene TRBV3-2) and TRBJ2-1, with TRBD2 identical over 12 bases. J gave up 9 bases and V 4 bases, and 10 bases lay outside the gene matches. In germline, CDR1 is LGHDT, CDR2 YNNKEL (reference sequence). There are 16 residues in the CDR3. The CDR3: CASSPLTSGRVGEQFF. The CDR3 DNA follows: TGTGCCAGCAGCCCCCTGACTAGCGGGAGAGTGGGTGAGCAGTTCTTC.

The J gene is TRBJ2-7, the V gene TRBV18, with TRBD2 as a possible D gene (5 bases). V was cut by 6 bases and J by 0 bases, with 9 bases left in between. This CDR3 contains 13 residues. Germline V gene data show CDR1 as KGHSH and CDR2 as LQKENI. CDR3 sequence reads: CASSGVSSYEQYF. In nucleotides, the CDR3 is TGTGCCAGCTCGGGAGTCAGCTCCTACGAGCAGTACTTC.

The table lists this clone with a few counts. The J gene is TRBJ2-5, the V gene TRBV30; D is possibly TRBD1 (5 bases). The CDR3 contains 13 residues. Germline V gene sequence: CDR1 GTSNPN, CDR2 SVGIG (reference sequence). V was clipped by 3 bases and J by 0 bases, with 8 bases between them. The CDR3 DNA follows: TGTGCCTGGAGCGGACACAACCAAGAGACCCAGTACTTC. Protein sequence: CAWSGHNQETQYF.

This clone was detected only once. The genes are TRBV20-1 and TRBJ1-4; TRBD1 might be the D (5 bases). The CDR3 is 15 amino acids. V was cut by 3 bases and J by 8 bases, with 19 bases left in between. The germline V gene has CDR1 DFQATT and CDR2 SNEGSKA (reference sequence). CDR3: CSASGGGQGGEKLFF. CDR3 sequence (DNA): TGCAGTGCTAGTGGGGGTGGGCAGGGTGGGGAAAAACTGTTTTTT.

The chain is built from TRBV18 and TRBJ2-3, with no clear D. Germline CDR1 reads KGHSH; CDR2 reads LQKENI. The CDR3 runs to 13 residues. V was trimmed by 6 bases and J by 4 bases, leaving 11 bases between them. The CDR3 sequence: CASSPNEADTQYF. The DNA for the CDR3 is TGTGCCAGCTCTCCGAACGAGGCAGATACGCAGTATTTT.

The sample holds a few counts of this clone. The chain couples TRBV4-1 to TRBJ1-2, with D perhaps TRBD1 (6 bases). V lost 3 bases to trimming and J lost 4 bases, with 15 bases between them. There are 15 residues in the CDR3. Germline V CDR1 and CDR2: MGHRA, YSYEKL. In DNA form, the CDR3 reads TGCGCCAGCAGCCAGGACTTGACAGGCCCCTATGGCTACACCTTC. It specifies CASSQDLTGPYGYTF.

V usage is TRBV23-1 and J usage is TRBJ2-7; D possibly corresponds to TRBD2 (5 bases). TRBV23-1 is recorded as an ORF, its role being uncertain. The CDR3 runs to 15 residues. V was trimmed by 1 base and J by 3 bases, leaving 13 bases between them. CDR3 in DNA: TGCGCCAGCAGTCAATTTTACGGGAAGCTCTACGAGCAGTACTTC. Its translation is CASSQFYGKLYEQYF.

The chain uses TRBV6-5 and TRBJ2-3, with 9 bases lining up with TRBD1. Trimming cost V 6 bases and J 3 bases; bases outside gene matches: 4. Germline V lookup: CDR1 MNHEY, CDR2 SVGAGI. CDR3 length: 14 amino acids. CDR3 nucleotide sequence: TGTGCCAGCAGACCAGGACAGGGGACAGATACGCAGTATTTT. It encodes CASRPGQGTDTQYF.

The rearrangement joins TRBV12-3 or TRBV12-4 to TRBJ2-1; D uncertain. V lost 3 bases to trimming and J lost 4 bases, with 1 base between them. The CDR3 covers 11 residues. DNA of the CDR3: TGTGCCAGCAGTTTTTACAATGAGCAGTTCTTC. Translating it yields CASSFYNEQFF.

The gene calls are TRBV6-6 and TRBJ2-5, with D unresolved. The CDR3 loop spans 12 amino acids. Looked up from germline, CDR1 is MNHNY and CDR2 is SVGAGI (reference sequence). V lost 2 bases to trimming and J lost 4 bases, with 5 bases between them. In nucleotides, the CDR3 is TGTGCCAGCAGTTACGGGGTAGAGACCCAGTACTTC. Translated: CASSYGVETQYF.

V gene TRBV7-9 combines with J gene TRBJ1-2, with no clear D. This CDR3 contains 14 residues. The germline gives CDR1 SEHNR, CDR2 FQNEAQ (reference sequence). V was pared by 5 bases and J by 8 bases, with 18 bases between. The CDR3 here is CASSTFISREGYTF. The CDR3 nucleotides read TGTGCCAGCAGCACTTTTATTTCTCGGGAGGGCTACACCTTC.

This chain uses TRBV18 with TRBJ2-6; D gene ambiguous. There are 17 residues in the CDR3. V dropped 1 base and J dropped 1 base, with 11 bases sitting between them. Germline CDR1 is KGHSH and CDR2 is LQKENI. This CDR3 reads CASSPLVSLSGANVLTF. DNA of the CDR3: TGTGCCAGCTCACCACTGGTCAGCCTATCTGGGGCCAACGTCCTGACTTTC.

CDR3 DNA sequence: TGTGCCAGCAGTACCCGGGACGGAAGCAATCAGCCCCAGCATTTT. As protein: CASSTRDGSNQPQHF. This rearrangement joins TRBV6-6 to TRBJ1-5; D is possibly TRBD1 (5 bases). This CDR3 is 15 amino acids long. The germline gives CDR1 MNHNY, CDR2 SVGAGI (reference sequence). Trimming pared 5 bases from V and 1 base from J, leaving 12 bases between.

The chain employs TRBV5-1 and TRBJ2-7; a possible D gene is TRBD1 (6 bases). Per germline, CDR1 SGHRS and CDR2 YFSETQ. CDR3 length: 12 amino acids. V dropped 5 bases and J dropped 11 bases, with 17 bases sitting between them. CDR3 DNA: TGCGCCAGCAGGGGAGACAGGCCTTGGGAGTACTTC. Its translation: CASRGDRPWEYF.

The chain has TRBV5-4 and TRBJ1-1, with D possibly TRBD1 on 6 matching bases. The CDR3 has 15 residues. CDR1 and CDR2 (germline): SGHNT, YYREEE (reference sequence). Between the trimmed V and J ends, which lost 0 bases and 1 base, there was a span of 10 bases. For the CDR3, the DNA is TGTGCCAGCAGCTTGGGGGGGGGACAGAACACTGAAGCTTTCTTT. This translates into CASSLGGGQNTEAFF.

The J gene is TRBJ1-3, the V gene TRBV7-8, with no clear D. This CDR3 contains 16 residues. V was trimmed by 2 bases and J by 4 bases, leaving 15 bases between them. Germline CDR1 and CDR2: SGHVS and FQNEAQ. The chain's CDR3 is CASSLNAQAEGNTIYF. In nucleotides, the CDR3 is TGTGCCAGCAGCTTAAATGCGCAGGCAGAGGGAAACACCATATATTTT.

The V and J genes are TRBV3-1 (or the pseudogene TRBV3-2) and TRBJ2-3; D ambiguous. Germline V gene lookup returns CDR1 LGHDT and CDR2 YNNKEL (reference sequence). Trimming shortened V by 4 bases and J by 0 bases, and 8 bases separated the two germline ends. The CDR3 consists of 14 residues. CDR3 region: CASSPDWSTDTQYF. The CDR3 DNA follows: TGTGCCAGCAGCCCCGACTGGAGCACAGATACGCAGTATTTT.

V usage is TRBV3-1 (or the pseudogene TRBV3-2) and J usage is TRBJ2-1; D is possibly TRBD1 (5 bases). Germline CDR1 LGHDT, CDR2 YNNKEL (reference sequence). The length of the CDR3 is 17 residues. Trimming removed 0 bases at V and 5 bases at J, with 17 bases between. The CDR3 DNA is TGTGCCAGCAGCCAAGAAGGGTTGGGGCGGAAAGACAATGAGCAGTTCTTC. It encodes CASSQEGLGRKDNEQFF.

CDR3 amino acids: CASSLSGGTQYF. In nucleotides, the CDR3 is TGTGCCAGCAGTTTATCGGGGGGGACCCAGTACTTC. The V gene is TRBV27, the J gene TRBJ2-5, with a weak D call TRBD2 (6 bases). Germline lookup yields CDR1 MNHEY and CDR2 SMNVEV (reference sequence). V dropped 0 bases and J dropped 7 bases, with 6 bases sitting between them. CDR3 length: 12 amino acids.

This clone occurred a few times. The CDR3 region has the DNA TGTGCCAGCAGCTTAGGGGACAGAAATGGCTACACCTTC. Protein: CASSLGDRNGYTF. The chain couples TRBV7-2 to TRBJ1-2, with 7 bases lining up with TRBD1. With 1 base clipped from V and 6 bases from J, the junction kept 2 bases outside the gene matches. Germline V gene sequence: CDR1 SGHTA, CDR2 FQGNSA. The CDR3 loop spans 13 amino acids.

Only a few counts were recorded for this clone. The chain carries TRBV7-8 and TRBJ2-2; D remains unclear. The V end lost 6 bases, the J end lost 4 bases, and 12 bases lay between the germline ends. From germline, CDR1 is SGHVS and CDR2 FQNEAQ. The length of the CDR3 is 14 residues. CDR3 sequence (DNA): TGTGCCAGCAGTTCCGAACGCTTCACCGGGGAGCTGTTTTTT. Protein product: CASSSERFTGELFF.

The genes are TRBV18 and TRBJ1-3; 7 bases are a match to TRBD1. The CDR3 is 16 residues long. After removal of 6 bases from V and 1 base from J, the junction contained 9 bases not matched to a gene. Germline CDR1 reads KGHSH; CDR2 reads LQKENI. The CDR3 DNA is TGTGCCAGCTCCCCCCCGGGACAGTCTTCTGGAAACACCATATATTTT. Protein product: CASSPPGQSSGNTIYF.

The rearrangement links TRBV9 to TRBJ1-1; D possibly corresponds to TRBD1 (5 bases). The CDR3 runs 16 residues. Germline CDR1 is SGDLS and CDR2 is YYNGEE. The V gene lost 0 bases and the J gene lost 5 bases, with 17 bases spanning the gap. The CDR3 bases are TGTGCCAGCAGCGTAGCAACGTCGGGGCGGCGTACTGAAGCTTTCTTT. Translating it yields CASSVATSGRRTEAFF.

The J gene is TRBJ2-7, the V gene TRBV18, with D perhaps TRBD2 (6 bases). The CDR3 sequence is 14 residues long. Germline V gene lookup returns CDR1 KGHSH and CDR2 LQKENI. Trimming stripped 2 bases from V and 1 base from J, with 9 bases between. In nucleotides, the CDR3 is TGTGCCAGCTCACCAGGGACTCAATCCTACGAGCAGTACTTC. Residues: CASSPGTQSYEQYF.

The V and J genes are TRBV7-8 and TRBJ2-7; D not resolved. This CDR3 spans 16 amino acids. Deletions cut 0 bases from V and 0 bases from J, with 12 bases between. Germline V lookup: CDR1 SGHVS, CDR2 FQNEAQ. CDR3 residues: CASSLATSLISYEQYF. The CDR3 DNA sequence: TGTGCCAGCAGCTTAGCGACATCACTAATCTCCTACGAGCAGTACTTC.

The chain joins TRBV5-5 to TRBJ2-7; no clear D. This CDR3 comprises 16 residues. V lost 4 bases, J lost 0 bases, and 17 bases lay in between. The germline CDR1 and CDR2 sequences are SGHKS and YYEKEE (reference sequence). The CDR3 protein is CASSRPGLLSSYEQYF. The CDR3 DNA sequence: TGTGCCAGCAGCCGCCCTGGCTTGCTGAGCTCCTACGAGCAGTACTTC.

The gene calls are TRBV5-1 and TRBJ2-7, with 11 bases fitting TRBD1. V lost 4 bases, J lost 0 bases, and 3 bases stayed unmatched. The CDR3 covers 15 residues. In germline, CDR1 is SGHRS, CDR2 YFSETQ. CDR3 DNA sequence: TGCGCCAGCAGCGGGACAGGGGGGGCCTCCTACGAGCAGTACTTC. It encodes CASSGTGGASYEQYF.

In this sample, this clone turned up once. The chain has TRBV7-2 and TRBJ1-1; 7 bases are a match to TRBD1. With V trimmed by 7 bases and J by 6 bases, 8 bases remained unmatched. The CDR3 totals 13 residues. From germline, CDR1 is SGHTA and CDR2 FQGNSA. CDR3 amino acids: CASTSQGGAEAFF. The CDR3 coding sequence is TGTGCCAGCACCTCCCAGGGGGGGGCTGAAGCTTTCTTT.

The chain uses TRBV25-1 and TRBJ1-6; D gene uncertain. This CDR3 spans 16 amino acids. CDR1 and CDR2 (germline): MGHDK, SYGVNS. Trimming cost V 1 base and J 7 bases, with 14 bases left between them. CDR3 sequence (DNA): TGTGCCAGCAGTGAATCGGCTGGGTCTGGAAATTCACCCCTCCACTTT. This codes for CASSESAGSGNSPLHF. Full variable domain (rest looked up from reference TRBV25-1 and TRBJ1-6): EADIYQTPRYLVIGTGKKITLECSQTMGHDKMYWYQQDPGMELHLIHYSYGVNSTEKGDLSSESTVSRIRTEHFPLTLESARPSHTSQYLCASSESAGSGNSPLHFGNGTRLTVT.